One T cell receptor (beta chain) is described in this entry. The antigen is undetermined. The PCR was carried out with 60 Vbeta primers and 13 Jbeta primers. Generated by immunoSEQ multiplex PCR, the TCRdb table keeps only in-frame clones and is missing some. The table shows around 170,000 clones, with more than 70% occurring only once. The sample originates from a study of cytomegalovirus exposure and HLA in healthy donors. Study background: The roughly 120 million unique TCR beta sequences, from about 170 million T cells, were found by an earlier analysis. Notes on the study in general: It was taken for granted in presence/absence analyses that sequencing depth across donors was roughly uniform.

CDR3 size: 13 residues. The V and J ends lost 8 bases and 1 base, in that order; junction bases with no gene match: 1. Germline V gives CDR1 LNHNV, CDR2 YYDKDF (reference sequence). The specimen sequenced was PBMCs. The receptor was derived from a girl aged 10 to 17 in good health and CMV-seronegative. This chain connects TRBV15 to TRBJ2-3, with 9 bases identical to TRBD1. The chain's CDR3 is CATRQGGTDTQYF. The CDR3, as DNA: TGTGCCACCCGACAGGGGGGCACAGATACGCAGTATTTT.